The 14 T cell receptor beta chains below were found in one sample sequenced in a study of blood T cells in healthy people across ages. A sample-barcoded 5' primer and a J-beta primer mix were used in a second PCR of roughly 6 to 11 cycles. Using its own MiXCR run on the 5' RACE reads, TCRdb lists one record per CDR3 protein. This table has about 1.7 million distinct CDR3 sequences, 25% to 30% appearing once. The sequenced sample consisted of blood. Source of these receptors: a woman between 25 and 40 years old in good health.

This clonotype appeared a few times. A read error may be the cause here, since a much bigger clone is one base away. J is TRBJ2-5 and V is TRBV29-1; D may be TRBD1 or TRBD2 (5 bases each). Per the germline V gene, CDR1 is SQVTM and CDR2 is ANQGSEA. The V end lost 8 bases, the J end lost 5 bases, and 15 bases lay between the germline ends. CDR3 length equals 12 residues. The CDR3 sequence is CSTSGGRETQYF. CDR3 in DNA: TGCAGCACGAGTGGGGGTCGGGAGACCCAGTACTTC. Full variable domain (outside the CDR3, taken from reference TRBV29-1 and TRBJ2-5): SAVISQKPSRDICQRGTSLTIQCQVDSQVTMMFWYRQQPGQSLTLIATANQGSEATYESGFVIDKFPISRPNLTFSTLTVSNMSPEDSSIYLCSTSGGRETQYFGPGTRLLVL.

Ten or more counts support this clonotype. The gene calls are TRBV15 and TRBJ2-7; D unclear. Trimming took 5 bases from V and 2 from J, leaving 10 bases between them. Germline V gene lookup returns CDR1 LNHNV and CDR2 YYDKDF (reference sequence). CDR3 length: 13 amino acids. The CDR3 sequence: CATSANLAYEQYF. In DNA form, the CDR3 reads TGTGCCACCAGCGCAAATTTAGCCTACGAGCAGTACTTC.

The rearrangement joins TRBV12-5 to TRBJ2-5; 14 bases map to TRBD2. The germline gives CDR1 LGHNT, CDR2 FRNRAP. With 7 bases clipped from V and 0 bases from J, the junction kept 10 bases outside the gene matches. This CDR3 has 18 residues. The CDR3 loop reads CASATMGLAGAYQETQYF. The CDR3 region has the DNA TGTGCTAGTGCTACGATGGGACTAGCGGGGGCATACCAAGAGACCCAGTACTTC. Based on the CDR3 plus reference TRBV12-5 and TRBJ2-5, the full variable domain is DARVTQTPRHKVTEMGQEVTMRCQPILGHNTVFWYRQTMMQGLELLAYFRNRAPLDDSGMPKDRFSAEMPDATLATLKIQPSEPRDSAVYFCASATMGLAGAYQETQYFGPGTRLLVL.

This chain links TRBV29-1 with TRBJ2-3, with a tentative D call TRBD2 (5 bases). The germline V and J ends were trimmed by 1 base and 15 bases, with 14 bases remaining between them. The CDR3 covers 11 residues. Germline assignment: CDR1 SQVTM and CDR2 ANQGSEA. In DNA form, the CDR3 reads TGCAGCGTTGAAGTTCGAGGGTGGTTCTATTTT. It encodes CSVEVRGWFYF.

This clonotype was found a few times. The chain uses TRBV10-3 and TRBJ2-4, with 7 bases aligning to TRBD2. CDR1 is ENHRY, CDR2 SYGVKD, per germline. Trimming took 3 bases from V and 13 from J; bases not matched to a gene: 15. The CDR3 covers 15 residues. Here the CDR3 DNA reads TGTGCCATCAGTGATCCCCTTAGGGAGGGGATGGAGCAGTACTTC. Translating gives CAISDPLREGMEQYF.

This clonotype was seen more than once but under ten times. The rearrangement joins TRBV5-1 to TRBJ2-5; D not certain. Germline V CDR1 and CDR2: SGHRS, YFSETQ. The germline V and J ends were trimmed by 2 bases and 1 base, with 9 bases remaining between them. The CDR3 runs 14 residues. The DNA of the CDR3 is TGCGCCAGCAGCTTTAGACACCCCCAAGAGACCCAGTACTTC. This gives the protein CASSFRHPQETQYF.

The chain combines TRBV5-1 with TRBJ2-3; TRBD2 matches at 13 bases. The ends lost 3 bases at V and 3 bases at J; junction bases unmatched: 7. This CDR3 is built from 17 residues. The germline CDR1 and CDR2 sequences are SGHRS and YFSETQ. CDR3 sequence (DNA): TGCGCCAGCAGCTCGGGGACTAGCGGGACATGGACAGATACGCAGTATTTT. Protein product: CASSSGTSGTWTDTQYF.

This clonotype was picked up many times. One end of the junction fails to match germline, which may point to a read error. The chain recombines TRBV5-6 with TRBJ2-3; 7 nucleotides line up with TRBD1. Germline V lookup: CDR1 SGHDT, CDR2 YYEEEE. This CDR3 spans 15 amino acids. CDR3: CASGLMTGSTDTQYF. For the CDR3, the DNA is TGTGCCAGCGGCTTGATGACAGGGAGCACAGATACGCAGTATTTT.

The chain recombines TRBV6-5 with TRBJ1-6; weak D call: TRBD1 (5 bases). Per germline, CDR1 MNHEY and CDR2 SVGAGI. Trimming removed 0 bases from V and 3 bases from J, with 9 bases in between. The CDR3 has 16 amino acids. The CDR3 here is CASSYSAGGYNSPLHF. For the CDR3, the DNA is TGTGCCAGCAGTTACTCGGCCGGGGGCTATAATTCACCCCTCCACTTT.

This chain joins TRBV29-1 and TRBJ1-1; D remains unclear. The CDR3 has 14 residues. V shed 1 base and J shed 8 bases, with 17 bases lying between them. CDR1 and CDR2 (germline): SQVTM, ANQGSEA. Here the CDR3 reads CSVEGEGRPFEAFF. CDR3 DNA: TGCAGCGTTGAAGGGGAGGGCAGGCCGTTCGAAGCTTTCTTT. Using reference TRBV29-1 and TRBJ1-1 for the parts outside the CDR3, the full variable domain is SAVISQKPSRDICQRGTSLTIQCQVDSQVTMMFWYRQQPGQSLTLIATANQGSEATYESGFVIDKFPISRPNLTFSTLTVSNMSPEDSSIYLCSVEGEGRPFEAFFGQGTRLTVV.

Comment on this clonotype: A much larger clone is a single base away; this may be a read error. DNA of the CDR3: TGTGCCAGCAGCTTAGGCTTCAGGGGAGGTGGCTACACCTTC. Encoded protein: CASSLGFRGGGYTF. The chain uses TRBV7-2 and TRBJ1-2; maybe TRBD1 (6 bases). This CDR3 contains 14 residues. V lost 1 base to trimming and J lost 7 bases, with 13 bases between them. Germline lookup yields CDR1 SGHTA and CDR2 FQGNSA.

The chain is built from TRBV7-2 and TRBJ2-4, with 8 bases identical to TRBD1. Germline CDR1 and CDR2: SGHTA and FQGNSA. This CDR3 has 15 amino acids. Germline trimming cut 10 bases from V and 8 bases from J; bases unmatched to any gene: 16. The CDR3, as DNA: TGTGCCAACACAGGACAGGGCACCTCGGGAGACATTCAGTACTTC. This encodes CANTGQGTSGDIQYF.

About this clonotype: Germline is not matched at one junction end, which may reflect a read error. This chain uses TRBV9 with TRBJ1-2; perhaps TRBD1 as D (5 bases). The CDR3 has 15 residues. The germline gives CDR1 SGDLS, CDR2 YYNGEE. CDR3 coding DNA: TGTGCCTGCAGCGTAGAGGGCAGGGTGGAGTATGGCTACACCTTC. It encodes CACSVEGRVEYGYTF.

The chain recombines TRBV20-1 with TRBJ2-3; 7 bases match TRBD2. The CDR3 runs to 12 residues. Germline CDR1 reads DFQATT; CDR2 reads SNEGSKA (reference sequence). V lost 3 bases and J lost 6; bases outside the gene matches: 3. This CDR3 reads CSASGTTDTQYF. The CDR3 coding sequence is TGCAGTGCTAGCGGGACTACCGATACGCAGTATTTT.